These 23 T cell receptor beta chains came from one sample sequenced in a study of beta chain features in type 1 diabetes. Expressed TCRB transcripts were sequenced, since all the RNA that had been isolated was reverse transcribed. Profiled with immunoSEQ multiplex PCR; TCRdb holds only in-frame clones, not every one. The sample includes 300,000 to 350,000 clones, 11% to 15% seen only once; the top ten take 6.7%. The material sequenced was central memory CD4+ T cells from blood. These receptors originate from a man aged 30 to 39 in good health.

This clone was detected many times. The chain couples TRBV19 to TRBJ2-1; tentative D call: TRBD1 (5 bases). CDR3 length: 16 amino acids. Germline-derived CDR1 and CDR2 are LNHDA and SQIVND (reference sequence). V was shortened by 8 bases and J by 4 bases, with 21 bases between the two germline ends. The CDR3 nucleotides read TGTGCCAGTGGGAACACTGACAGTTACCCTTACAATGAGCAGTTCTTC. Its translation: CASGNTDSYPYNEQFF. Combining the CDR3 with reference TRBV19 and TRBJ2-1 gives the whole variable domain DGGITQSPKYLFRKEGQNVTLSCEQNLNHDAMYWYRQDPGQGLRLIYYSQIVNDFQKGDIAEGYSVSREKKESFPLTVTSAQKNPTAFYLCASGNTDSYPYNEQFFGPGTRLTVL.

V and J are TRBV13 and TRBJ2-3, with 7 bases matching TRBD1. The CDR3 covers 15 residues. CDR1 and CDR2 (germline): PRHDT, FYEKMQ (reference sequence). V lost 3 bases to trimming and J lost 2 bases; unmatched junction nucleotides: 5. The CDR3, as DNA: TGTGCCAGCAGCTTCGGGACAGCTTACACAGATACGCAGTATTTT. It is translated as CASSFGTAYTDTQYF.

There are a few counts of this clone. The DNA of the CDR3 is TGTGCCAGCAGCCCCTATCGGGCCCCGGGTGGGAACTATGGCTACACCTTC. It yields the protein CASSPYRAPGGNYGYTF. V usage is TRBV7-8 and J usage is TRBJ1-2, with no clear D. The CDR3 consists of 17 residues. V was shortened by 5 bases and J by 2 bases, with 21 bases between the two germline ends. CDR1 is SGHVS and CDR2 is FQNEAQ in the germline V gene.

The chain employs TRBV4-3 and TRBJ1-2, with 8 bases identical to TRBD1. The CDR3 extends over 16 amino acids. Germline CDR1 is LGHNA and CDR2 is YSLEER. J lost 4 bases, V lost 2 bases, and 9 bases had no gene match. Here the CDR3 reads CASSQPRQGKGYGYTF. DNA for the CDR3: TGCGCCAGCAGCCAACCCAGACAGGGGAAAGGCTATGGCTACACCTTC.

This clone occurred a few times. One end of the junction does not line up with germline, which may come from a read error. V and J are TRBV7-7 and TRBJ2-7; D is possibly TRBD2 (5 bases). The germline CDR1 and CDR2 sequences are SSHAT and FNYEAQ (reference sequence). There are 14 residues in the CDR3. The CDR3 bases are TGCGCCAGCAGCCAAGCTATAGGGAGCGACGAGCAGTACTTC. Protein: CASSQAIGSDEQYF.

The chain combines TRBV5-1 with TRBJ2-1; 7 nucleotides line up with TRBD2. V dropped 4 bases and J dropped 16; count of bases not matched to a gene: 8. Looked up from germline, CDR1 is SGHRS and CDR2 is YFSETQ. The CDR3 has 11 residues. DNA of the CDR3: TGCGCCAGCAGCCTAGGACTAGTCACCTTCTTC. It yields the protein CASSLGLVTFF.

On this clone: The junction departs from the called germline gene at one end, perhaps through a read error. The genes are TRBV19 and TRBJ1-5; 10 nucleotides agree with TRBD1. The CDR3 contains 15 residues. CDR1 and CDR2 from the germline V gene are LNHDA and SQIVND (reference sequence). Here the CDR3 DNA reads TGTGCCAGTAGTACGGACAGGGGGGGAGGTCAGGCCCAGCATTTT. Protein sequence: CASSTDRGGGQAQHF.

Only a few counts were recorded for this clone. The rearrangement joins TRBV29-1 to TRBJ2-1, with D possibly matching TRBD2 (5 bases). The CDR3 extends over 13 amino acids. CDR1 and CDR2 (germline): SQVTM, ANQGSEA. Trimming cost V 7 bases and J 3 bases, with 13 bases left between them. The CDR3 spells CSAALLDYNEQFF. The CDR3 nucleotides are TGCAGCGCTGCCCTACTAGACTACAATGAGCAGTTCTTC.

In this sample, this clone turned up a few times. The CDR3 is CASSSYIGPTARTF. The CDR3 coding sequence is TGTGCCAGCAGCTCCTACATCGGGCCTACAGCCCGCACCTTC. The rearrangement joins TRBV7-9 to TRBJ1-2; D not resolved. This CDR3 comprises 14 residues. The V end lost 4 bases, the J end lost 13 bases, and 22 bases lay between the germline ends. From germline, CDR1 is SEHNR and CDR2 FQNEAQ (reference sequence).

This rearrangement joins TRBV7-3 to TRBJ2-1; TRBD2 aligns across 7 bases. The ends lost 5 bases at V and 0 bases at J; junction bases unmatched: 10. The CDR3 spans 17 residues. Germline V gene sequence: CDR1 SGHTA, CDR2 FQGTGA. The CDR3 sequence: CASSPNPSGSSYNEQFF. The CDR3 coding sequence is TGTGCCAGCAGCCCCAATCCTAGCGGAAGCTCCTACAATGAGCAGTTCTTC.

The J gene is TRBJ1-2, the V gene TRBV9; 11 positions agree with TRBD1. Looked up from germline, CDR1 is SGDLS and CDR2 is YYNGEE. V trimming: 3 bases; J trimming: 1 base; junction bases outside the gene matches: 5. The CDR3 is made up of 16 amino acids. This CDR3 is CASSARDRGSNYGYTF. The CDR3 region has the DNA TGTGCCAGCAGCGCCCGGGACAGGGGGAGTAACTATGGCTACACCTTC. Full variable domain (missing parts from reference TRBV9 and TRBJ1-2): DSGVTQTPKHLITATGQRVTLRCSPRSGDLSVYWYQQSLDQGLQFLIQYYNGEERAKGNILERFSAQQFPDLHSELNLSSLELGDSALYFCASSARDRGSNYGYTFGSGTRLTVV.

This clone was detected a few times. The rearrangement uses TRBV28 and TRBJ1-2; D gene ambiguous. Germline V gives CDR1 MDHEN, CDR2 SYDVKM. The CDR3 spans 14 residues. The germline V and J ends were trimmed by 7 bases and 8 bases, with 20 bases remaining between them. This chain's CDR3 is CASTSPVVTEGYTF. The CDR3 region has the DNA TGTGCCAGCACCTCACCCGTGGTGACGGAAGGCTACACCTTC.

This clone turned up a few times. V usage is TRBV7-2 and J usage is TRBJ2-2; D not resolved. V was clipped by 3 bases and J by 3 bases, with 11 bases between them. CDR3 length: 15 amino acids. Germline-derived CDR1 and CDR2 are SGHTA and FQGNSA. CDR3 coding DNA: TGTGCCAGCAGCTTTGCGACCACCGACACCGGGGAGCTGTTTTTT. It is translated as CASSFATTDTGELFF.

This chain joins TRBV5-4 and TRBJ2-3, with unresolved D. The CDR3 is 15 amino acids. Trimming pared 0 bases from V and 3 bases from J, leaving 11 bases between. The germline V gene has CDR1 SGHNT and CDR2 YYREEE (reference sequence). The CDR3 DNA follows: TGTGCCAGCAGCTTGGGGGGTCAGAAGACAGATACGCAGTATTTT. Protein: CASSLGGQKTDTQYF.

The V gene is TRBV11-1, the J gene TRBJ2-3; the D is unclear. V dropped 5 bases and J dropped 2 bases, with 14 bases sitting between them. From germline, CDR1 is SGHAT and CDR2 FQDESV (reference sequence). The CDR3 covers 15 residues. This chain's CDR3 is CASSQRLGPTDTQYF. CDR3 bases: TGTGCCAGCAGCCAACGCTTAGGACCCACAGATACGCAGTATTTT. Full variable domain (outside the CDR3, taken from reference TRBV11-1 and TRBJ2-3): EAEVAQSPRYKITEKSQAVAFWCDPISGHATLYWYRQILGQGPELLVQFQDESVVDDSQLPKDRFSAERLKGVDSTLKIQPAELGDSAMYLCASSQRLGPTDTQYFGPGTRLTVL.

The CDR3 loop reads CASSDWAGANEQFF. The DNA for the CDR3 is TGTGCCAGCAGTGACTGGGCGGGGGCCAATGAGCAGTTCTTC. J is TRBJ2-1 and V is TRBV6-4, with a possible D match to TRBD2 (7 bases). Trimming removed 1 base at V and 6 bases at J, with 10 bases between. This CDR3 has 14 amino acids. CDR1 and CDR2 (germline): MRHNA, SNTAGT.

The sample holds a few counts of this clone. The chain links TRBV6-5 to TRBJ1-1; a possible D gene is TRBD1 (5 bases). This CDR3 region has 15 residues. V was clipped by 10 bases and J by 4 bases, with 22 bases between them. The germline CDR1 and CDR2 sequences are MNHEY and SVGAGI. For the CDR3, the DNA is TGTGCCATCAGCGAACCGTGGGCAGGGAGCACTGAAGCTTTCTTT. It codes for CAISEPWAGSTEAFF.

The chain carries TRBV29-1 and TRBJ1-2, with D unclear. Germline CDR1 SQVTM, CDR2 ANQGSEA. Between the trimmed V and J ends, which lost 3 bases and 8 bases, there was a span of 10 bases. The CDR3 spans 11 residues. The CDR3 loop is CSVDQHGGYTF. The DNA of the CDR3 is TGCAGCGTTGATCAACATGGGGGCTACACCTTC.

Only a few counts were recorded for this clone. The rearrangement uses TRBV7-8 and TRBJ2-7; D may correspond to TRBD1 or TRBD2 (5 bases each). CDR1 and CDR2 (germline): SGHVS, FQNEAQ. CDR3 length: 14 amino acids. Trimming removed 1 base at V and 4 bases at J, with 11 bases between. In nucleotides, the CDR3 is TGTGCCAGCAGCTTAGGTCGGGACGGGTACGAGCAGTACGTC. Encoded protein: CASSLGRDGYEQYV.

The table lists this clone with a few counts. This chain joins TRBV9 and TRBJ2-1; 11 nucleotides agree with TRBD2. The V segment lost 3 bases and the J segment 2 bases; nucleotides outside the gene matches: 1. This CDR3 contains 15 residues. In germline, CDR1 is SGDLS, CDR2 YYNGEE. The CDR3 sequence is CASSDSGGAYNEQFF. CDR3 nucleotides: TGTGCCAGCAGCGATAGCGGGGGGGCCTACAATGAGCAGTTCTTC.

This clone was seen a few times. The chain couples TRBV29-1 to TRBJ2-1; possibly TRBD2 for D (6 bases). The CDR3 loop spans 13 amino acids. V was trimmed by 6 bases and J by 4 bases, leaving 13 bases between them. Germline V gene sequence: CDR1 SQVTM, CDR2 ANQGSEA. CDR3 sequence (DNA): TGCAGCGTGCGGACTACCAATTACAATGAGCAGTTCTTC. Amino acid sequence: CSVRTTNYNEQFF.

This clone was detected ten times or more. The chain recombines TRBV29-1 with TRBJ2-1, with D maybe TRBD2 (6 bases). V was shortened by 4 bases and J by 13 bases, with 11 bases between the two germline ends. CDR1 SQVTM and CDR2 ANQGSEA come from the germline V gene. CDR3 length: 10 residues. The CDR3 is CSVGAAGQFF. The CDR3 coding sequence is TGCAGCGTTGGAGCAGCGGGCCAGTTCTTC.

This clone was counted a few times. The chain joins TRBV7-3 to TRBJ2-3; D may be TRBD1 or TRBD2 (5 bases each). From germline, CDR1 is SGHTA and CDR2 FQGTGA. The CDR3 totals 16 residues. V dropped 8 bases and J dropped 5 bases, with 23 bases sitting between them. The CDR3 reads CASSSQGTSSGDTQYF. DNA of the CDR3: TGTGCCAGCTCATCTCAGGGAACTAGTTCAGGAGATACGCAGTATTTT.